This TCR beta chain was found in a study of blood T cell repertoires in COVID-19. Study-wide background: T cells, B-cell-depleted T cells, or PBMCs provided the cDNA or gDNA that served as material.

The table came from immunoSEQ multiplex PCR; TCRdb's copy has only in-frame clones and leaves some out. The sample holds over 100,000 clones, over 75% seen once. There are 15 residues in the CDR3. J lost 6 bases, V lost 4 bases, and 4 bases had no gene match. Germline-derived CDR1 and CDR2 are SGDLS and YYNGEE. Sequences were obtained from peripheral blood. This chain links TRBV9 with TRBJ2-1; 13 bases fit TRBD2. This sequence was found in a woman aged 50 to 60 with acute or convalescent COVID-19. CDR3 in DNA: TGTGCCAGCAGCAAAGGACTAGCGGGGGCCAATGAGCAGTTCTTC. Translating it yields CASSKGLAGANEQFF.